This TCR beta chain was recovered during a study of blood T cell repertoires in COVID-19. This CDR3 is 16 amino acids long. Germline lookup yields CDR1 SGHNT and CDR2 YYREEE (reference sequence). Trimming left V 7 bases short and J 3 bases short, with 22 bases between. Clones were sequenced by immunoSEQ multiplex PCR, and TCRdb holds only the in-frame ones, with some missing. The repertoire holds approximately 220,000 clones, 83% seen once, with approximately 4.8% in the top ten. Participants, roughly 18 to 100 years old, spanned about two dozen US areas. The sample comprised PBMCs or T cells enriched from blood (not recorded which). The clonotype originates from a woman aged 50 to 60 who had been exposed to COVID-19. The chain carries TRBV5-4 and TRBJ1-2; D is undetermined. The CDR3 DNA reads TGTGCCAGCTCTCGGGTCGGCGACTCGACGGACTATGGCTACACCTTC. Translating it yields CASSRVGDSTDYGYTF. Full variable domain (outside the CDR3, taken from reference TRBV5-4 and TRBJ1-2): ETGVTQSPTHLIKTRGQQVTLRCSSQSGHNTVSWYQQALGQGPQFIFQYYREEENGRGNFPPRFSGLQFPNYSSELNVNALELDDSALYLCASSRVGDSTDYGYTFGSGTRLTVV.